The sequence of this T cell receptor (beta chain) was determined in a study of PD-1 blockade in classical Hodgkin lymphoma. Overall study results and limits: By C4D1, CD4+ diversity increased significantly, especially in complete responders.

Some clones are missing from TCRdb's copy, which holds only in-frame ones; the method was immunoSEQ multiplex PCR. Of 35,000 or so clones in the sample, less than 85% were seen once. About this clone: No antigen is known for it.

Each patient relapsed following autologous stem cell transplantation, and prior brentuximab vedotin exposure differed. The CDR3 loop spans 16 amino acids. The germline gives CDR1 LNHDA, CDR2 SQIVND (reference sequence). Trimming took 6 bases from V and 4 from J, leaving 18 bases between them. This receptor was taken from a human donor with classical Hodgkin lymphoma. The V and J genes are TRBV19 and TRBJ1-4; no clear D gene. This specimen consisted of peripheral blood mononuclear cells (PBMCs), obtained before the second cycle of nivolumab. The DNA of the CDR3 is TGTGCCAGTAGCCAGTCTTATTTGGGAGATAATGAAAAACTGTTTTTT. Translating gives CASSQSYLGDNEKLFF.